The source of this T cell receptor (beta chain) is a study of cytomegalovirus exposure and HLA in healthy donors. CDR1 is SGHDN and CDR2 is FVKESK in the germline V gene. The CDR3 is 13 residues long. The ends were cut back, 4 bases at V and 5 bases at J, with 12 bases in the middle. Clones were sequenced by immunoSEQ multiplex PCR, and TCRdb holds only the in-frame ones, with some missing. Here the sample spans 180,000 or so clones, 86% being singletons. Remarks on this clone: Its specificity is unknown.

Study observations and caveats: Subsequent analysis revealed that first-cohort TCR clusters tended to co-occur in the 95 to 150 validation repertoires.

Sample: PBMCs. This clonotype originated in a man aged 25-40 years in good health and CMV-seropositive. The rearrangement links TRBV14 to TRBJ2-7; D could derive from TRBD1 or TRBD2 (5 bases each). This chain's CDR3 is CASSLSGPHEQYF. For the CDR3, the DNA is TGTGCCAGCAGCCTCTCGGGACCCCACGAGCAGTACTTC.